The clone carrying this TCR beta chain was recorded at least ten times. Its specificity is not known. Trimming took off 1 base at V and 0 bases at J, with 11 bases between the two ends. CDR1 is SGHRS, CDR2 YFSETQ, per germline. The CDR3 sequence is 17 residues long. The sample's time point: newly diagnosed GD, antithyroid drugs for less than 3 months. Extracted PBMC RNA gave rise to the TCR library. Graves' disease diagnoses followed American Thyroid Association guidelines. The data stem from a study of regulatory T cells in long-lasting Graves disease. The study's findings and limits: TRBV28 was favored in persistent disease, as were TRBJ1-2 and TRBJ2-5.

Relying on iRepertoire HTBI primers and Arm-PCR of CDR3 regions, the team built TCR beta libraries. TCRdb redid the calling of the multiplex PCR reads with MiXCR, one entry per CDR3 protein. The profile shows more than 450,000 distinct CDR3 sequences, about a sixth of them singletons. The data were also submitted as part of a second study, on T cells in Graves' hyperthyroidism and ophthalmopathy.

The receptor was derived from a man aged 35 to 55 with Graves disease. The chain links TRBV5-1 to TRBJ2-6, with D maybe TRBD1 (6 bases). Sequences were derived from peripheral blood mononuclear cells (PBMCs), sampled at new diagnosis, from a patient treated with antithyroid drugs. This CDR3 is CASSLTGLSSGANVLTF. The CDR3 nucleotides read TGCGCCAGCAGCTTGACAGGGCTCAGCTCTGGGGCCAACGTCCTGACTTTC. The full variable domain, its missing parts supplied by reference TRBV5-1 and TRBJ2-6, is KAGVTQTPRYLIKTRGQQVTLSCSPISGHRSVSWYQQTPGQGLQFLFEYFSETQRNKGNFPGRFSGRQFSNSRSEMNVSTLELGDSALYLCASSLTGLSSGANVLTFGAGSRLTVL.